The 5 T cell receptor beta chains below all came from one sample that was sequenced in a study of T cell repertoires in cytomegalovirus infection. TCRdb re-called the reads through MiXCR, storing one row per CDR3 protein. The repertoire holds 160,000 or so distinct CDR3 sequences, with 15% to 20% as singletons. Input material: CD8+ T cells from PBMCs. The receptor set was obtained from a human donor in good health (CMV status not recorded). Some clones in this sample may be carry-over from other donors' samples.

This chain's CDR3 is CSVEIAGRTDTQYF. CDR3 in DNA: TGCAGCGTTGAAATAGCTGGAAGGACAGATACGCAGTATTTT. The V gene is TRBV29-1, the J gene TRBJ2-3; no clear D gene. Trimming took 2 bases from V and 3 from J, leaving 12 bases between them. Germline V lookup: CDR1 SQVTM, CDR2 ANQGSEA. This CDR3 contains 14 residues.

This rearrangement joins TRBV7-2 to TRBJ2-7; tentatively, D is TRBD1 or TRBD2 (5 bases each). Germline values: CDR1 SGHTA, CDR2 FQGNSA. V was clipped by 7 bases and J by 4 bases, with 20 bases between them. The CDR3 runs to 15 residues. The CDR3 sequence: CASTSGWGRVYEQYF. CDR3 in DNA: TGTGCCAGCACCTCGGGGTGGGGCAGGGTTTACGAGCAGTACTTC. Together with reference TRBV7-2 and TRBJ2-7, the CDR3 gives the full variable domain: GAGVSQSPSNKVTEKGKDVELRCDPISGHTALYWYRQSLGQGLEFLIYFQGNSAPDKSGLPSDRFSAERTGGSVSTLTIQRTQQEDSAVYLCASTSGWGRVYEQYFGPGTRLTVT.

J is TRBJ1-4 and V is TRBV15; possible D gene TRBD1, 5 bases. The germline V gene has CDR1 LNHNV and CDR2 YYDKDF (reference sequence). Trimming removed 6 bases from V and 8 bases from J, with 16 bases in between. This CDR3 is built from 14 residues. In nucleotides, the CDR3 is TGTGCCACCAGGGGGCTTGGGTTAACCGAAAAACTGTTTTTT. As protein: CATRGLGLTEKLFF.

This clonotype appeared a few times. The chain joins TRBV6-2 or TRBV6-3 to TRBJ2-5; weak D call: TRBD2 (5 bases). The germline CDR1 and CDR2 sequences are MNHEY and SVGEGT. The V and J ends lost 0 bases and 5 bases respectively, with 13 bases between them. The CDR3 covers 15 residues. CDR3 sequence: CASSYSILGRETQYF. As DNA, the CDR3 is TGTGCCAGCAGTTACTCCATACTAGGACGGGAGACCCAGTACTTC.

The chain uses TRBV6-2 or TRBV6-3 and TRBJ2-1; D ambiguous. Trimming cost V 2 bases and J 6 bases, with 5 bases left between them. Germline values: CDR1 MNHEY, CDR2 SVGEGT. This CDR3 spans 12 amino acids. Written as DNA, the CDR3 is TGTGCCAGCAGTTACATCTTCAATGAGCAGTTCTTC. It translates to CASSYIFNEQFF.